This record concerns one T cell receptor beta chain sequence. This clone was picked up one time. What antigen it recognizes has not been identified. Base quality data are lacking; no much larger clone is found one base away. The data were taken from a study of T cell changes during pregnancy in multiple sclerosis (dated by TCRdb to between 2018 and 2021). Broadly, across the study: Changes in the T cell repertoire over the course of pregnancy were examined in this study in women with multiple sclerosis.

The cysteine opens and the phenylalanine closes a CDR3 of 14 amino acids. CDR3 DNA is the only sequence kept; it has 42 bases, read in frame from the first base. From V the trimming removes 3 bases and from J it removes 7 bases, while the gene matches leave 9 bases of the junction unaccounted for. The CDR1 and CDR2 encoded by the germline V gene are SGDLS and YYNGEE. The method behind the library was the immunoSEQ multiplex PCR assay. TCRdb re-hosts the immuneACCESS table, in-frame sequences only. Its copies lack some clones; in the studies checked, an unresolved V gene accounts for under half of them, and the cause for the rest is not known. The sample table holds tens of thousands of clones, of which about 88% were seen once. Of the sample, under 1.3% is held by the ten largest clones.

The chain was built from TRBV9 and TRBJ2-7; 8 nucleotides in the junction match TRBD1. The sequencing here drew on CD4+ T cells from peripheral blood mononuclear cells, taken in the first trimester of pregnancy. The receptor was isolated from a female donor in good health, enrolled as a control in a pregnancy study. The DNA sequence reads TGTGCCAGCAGCGCAGTTCAGGGGGCGGGGGAGCAGTACTTC. This gives the protein CASSAVQGAGEQYF. Reference TRBV9 and TRBJ2-7 genes cover what lies past the CDR3, so the full variable domain is DSGVTQTPKHLITATGQRVTLRCSPRSGDLSVYWYQQSLDQGLQFLIQYYNGEERAKGNILERFSAQQFPDLHSELNLSSLELGDSALYFCASSAVQGAGEQYFGPGTRLTVT.